This T cell receptor beta chain originates from a study of OX40 agonist ivuxolimab in advanced cancers. Germline V CDR1 and CDR2: SGHDN, FVKESK. The CDR3 covers 17 residues. Trimming removed 1 base at V and 2 bases at J, with 14 bases between. This table comes from immunoSEQ multiplex PCR, and its TCRdb copy is limited to in-frame clones, with some not included. The profile shows approximately 88,000 clones, roughly 90% of them singletons. The V gene is TRBV14, the J gene TRBJ2-2; D is unresolved. This receptor was obtained from an adult with an advanced solid tumor such as melanoma, head and neck, liver or kidney cancer. The sample in question was CD4+ or CD8+ T cells sorted from blood, obtained in a trial of the OX40 agonist ivuxolimab. In DNA form, the CDR3 reads TGTGCCAGCAGCCAAGTTTGGGCCAGACTTAACACCGGGGAGCTGTTTTTT. As protein: CASSQVWARLNTGELFF.